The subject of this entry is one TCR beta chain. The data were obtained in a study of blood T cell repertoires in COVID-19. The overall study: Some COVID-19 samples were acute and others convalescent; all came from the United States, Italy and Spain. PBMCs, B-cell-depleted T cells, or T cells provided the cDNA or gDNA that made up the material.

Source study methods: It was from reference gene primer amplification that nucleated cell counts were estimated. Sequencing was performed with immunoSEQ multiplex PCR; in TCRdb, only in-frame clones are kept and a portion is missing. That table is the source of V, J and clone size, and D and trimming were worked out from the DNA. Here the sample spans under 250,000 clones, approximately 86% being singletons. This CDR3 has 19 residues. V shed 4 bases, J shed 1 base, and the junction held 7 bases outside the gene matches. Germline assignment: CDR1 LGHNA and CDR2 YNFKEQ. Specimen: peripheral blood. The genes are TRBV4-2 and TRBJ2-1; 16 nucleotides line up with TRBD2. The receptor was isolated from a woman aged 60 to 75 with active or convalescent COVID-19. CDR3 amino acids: CASSPPGLAGGRSYNEQFF. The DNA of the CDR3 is TGTGCCAGCAGCCCCCCGGGACTAGCGGGGGGGCGGTCCTACAATGAGCAGTTCTTC.